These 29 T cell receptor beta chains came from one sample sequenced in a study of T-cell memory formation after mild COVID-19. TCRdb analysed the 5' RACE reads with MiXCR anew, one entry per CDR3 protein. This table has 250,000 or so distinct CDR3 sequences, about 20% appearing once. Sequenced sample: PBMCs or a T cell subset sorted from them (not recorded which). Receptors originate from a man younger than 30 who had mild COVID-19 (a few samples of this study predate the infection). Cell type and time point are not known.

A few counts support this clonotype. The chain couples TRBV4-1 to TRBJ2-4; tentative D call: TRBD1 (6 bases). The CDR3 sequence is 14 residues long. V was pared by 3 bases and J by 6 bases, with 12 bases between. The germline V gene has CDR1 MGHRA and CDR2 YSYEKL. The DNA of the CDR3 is TGCGCCAGCAGCCATGGGGGCAGGGGAAACATTCAGTACTTC. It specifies CASSHGGRGNIQYF.

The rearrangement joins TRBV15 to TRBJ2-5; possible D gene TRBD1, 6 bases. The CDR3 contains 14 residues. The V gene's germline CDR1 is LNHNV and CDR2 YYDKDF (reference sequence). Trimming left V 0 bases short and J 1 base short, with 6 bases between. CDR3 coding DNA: TGTGCCACCAGCAGAGAGGACAGCCAAGAGACCCAGTACTTC. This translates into CATSREDSQETQYF.

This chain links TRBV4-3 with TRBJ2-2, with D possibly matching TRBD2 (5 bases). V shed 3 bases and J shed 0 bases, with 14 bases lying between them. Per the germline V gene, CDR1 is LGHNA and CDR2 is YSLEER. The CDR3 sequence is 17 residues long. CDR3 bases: TGCGCCAGCAGCCACCCCTCGCGGGCCACGAACACCGGGGAGCTGTTTTTT. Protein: CASSHPSRATNTGELFF.

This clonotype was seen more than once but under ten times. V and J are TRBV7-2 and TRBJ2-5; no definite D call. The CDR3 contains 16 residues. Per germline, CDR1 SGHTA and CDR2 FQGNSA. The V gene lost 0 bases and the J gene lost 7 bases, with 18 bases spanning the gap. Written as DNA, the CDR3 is TGTGCCAGCAGCTTAGCGGGGTCGAAACGCGCCGGGACCCAGTACTTC. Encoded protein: CASSLAGSKRAGTQYF.

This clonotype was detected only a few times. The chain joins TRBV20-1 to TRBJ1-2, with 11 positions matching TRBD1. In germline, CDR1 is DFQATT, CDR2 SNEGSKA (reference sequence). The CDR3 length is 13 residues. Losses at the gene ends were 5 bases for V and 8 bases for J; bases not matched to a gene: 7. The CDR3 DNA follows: TGCAGTGCTCCTCCGGGACAGGGGGTCGGCTACACCTTC. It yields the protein CSAPPGQGVGYTF.

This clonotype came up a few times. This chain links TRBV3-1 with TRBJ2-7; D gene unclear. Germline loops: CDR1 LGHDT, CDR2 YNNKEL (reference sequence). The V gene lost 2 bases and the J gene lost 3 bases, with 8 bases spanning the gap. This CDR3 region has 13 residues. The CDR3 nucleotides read TGTGCCAGCAGCCAACGTCAGCTCTACGAGCAGTACTTC. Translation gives CASSQRQLYEQYF.

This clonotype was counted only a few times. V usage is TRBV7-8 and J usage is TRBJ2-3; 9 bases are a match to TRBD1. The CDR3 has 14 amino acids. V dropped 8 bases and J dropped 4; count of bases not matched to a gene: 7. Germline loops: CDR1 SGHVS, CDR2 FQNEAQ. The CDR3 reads CASGHRGPADTQYF. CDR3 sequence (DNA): TGTGCCAGCGGACACAGGGGGCCCGCAGATACGCAGTATTTT.

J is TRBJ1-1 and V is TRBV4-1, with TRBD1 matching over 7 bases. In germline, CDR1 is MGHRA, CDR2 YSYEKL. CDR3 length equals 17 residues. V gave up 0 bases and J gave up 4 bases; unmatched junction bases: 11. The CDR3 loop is CASSQDDREFFGTEAFF. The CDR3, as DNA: TGCGCCAGCAGCCAAGACGACAGGGAATTTTTCGGCACTGAAGCTTTCTTT.

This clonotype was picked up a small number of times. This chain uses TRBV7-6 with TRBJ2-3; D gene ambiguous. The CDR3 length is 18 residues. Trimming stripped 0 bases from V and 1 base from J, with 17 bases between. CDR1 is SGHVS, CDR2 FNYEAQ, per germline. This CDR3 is CASSLAIPQVARTDTQYF. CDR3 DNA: TGTGCCAGCAGCTTAGCTATCCCGCAGGTTGCCCGCACAGATACGCAGTATTTT.

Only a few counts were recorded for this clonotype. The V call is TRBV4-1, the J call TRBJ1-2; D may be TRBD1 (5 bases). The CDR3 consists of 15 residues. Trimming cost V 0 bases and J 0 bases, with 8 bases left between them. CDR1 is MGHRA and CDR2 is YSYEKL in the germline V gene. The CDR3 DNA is TGCGCCAGCAGCCAAGATGGGACGGCTAACTATGGCTACACCTTC. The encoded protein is CASSQDGTANYGYTF.

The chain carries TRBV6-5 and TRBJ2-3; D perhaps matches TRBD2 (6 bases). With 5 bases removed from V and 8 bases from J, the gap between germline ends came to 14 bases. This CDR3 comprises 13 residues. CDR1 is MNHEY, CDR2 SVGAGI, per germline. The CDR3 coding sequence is TGTGCCAGCAGTAACCGGGACTCGGCTACGCAGTATTTT. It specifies CASSNRDSATQYF.

CDR3 loop: CASAASGGYNEQFF. The DNA of the CDR3 is TGTGCCAGCGCCGCAAGCGGTGGTTACAATGAGCAGTTCTTC. The chain employs TRBV6-5 and TRBJ2-1; D possibly corresponds to TRBD2 (5 bases). The ends were cut back, 8 bases at V and 4 bases at J, with 15 bases in the middle. From germline, CDR1 is MNHEY and CDR2 SVGAGI. This CDR3 spans 14 amino acids.

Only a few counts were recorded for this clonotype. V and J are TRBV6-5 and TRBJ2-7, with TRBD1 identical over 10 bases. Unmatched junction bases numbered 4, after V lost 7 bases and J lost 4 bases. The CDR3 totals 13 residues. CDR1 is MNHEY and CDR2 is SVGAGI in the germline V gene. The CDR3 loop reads CASNRQGAYEQYF. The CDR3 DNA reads TGTGCCAGCAATAGACAGGGGGCATACGAGCAGTACTTC.

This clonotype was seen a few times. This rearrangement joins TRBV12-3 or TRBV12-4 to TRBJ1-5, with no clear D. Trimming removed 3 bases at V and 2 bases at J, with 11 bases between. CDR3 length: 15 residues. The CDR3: CASSFSGSGNQPQHF. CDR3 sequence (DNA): TGTGCCAGCAGTTTCTCTGGGTCGGGCAATCAGCCCCAGCATTTT.

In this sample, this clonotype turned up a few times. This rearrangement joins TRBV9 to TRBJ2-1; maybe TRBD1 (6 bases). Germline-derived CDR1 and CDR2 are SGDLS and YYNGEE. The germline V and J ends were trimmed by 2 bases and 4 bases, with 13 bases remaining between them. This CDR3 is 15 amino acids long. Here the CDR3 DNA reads TGTGCCAGCAGCGTTCGAACAGGGTCATACAATGAGCAGTTCTTC. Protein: CASSVRTGSYNEQFF.

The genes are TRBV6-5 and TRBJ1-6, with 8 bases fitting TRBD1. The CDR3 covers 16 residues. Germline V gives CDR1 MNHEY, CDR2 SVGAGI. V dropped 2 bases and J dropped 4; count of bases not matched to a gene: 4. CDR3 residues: CASSYAGGLYNSPLHF. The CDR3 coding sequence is TGTGCCAGCAGTTACGCAGGGGGCTTATATAATTCACCCCTCCACTTT.

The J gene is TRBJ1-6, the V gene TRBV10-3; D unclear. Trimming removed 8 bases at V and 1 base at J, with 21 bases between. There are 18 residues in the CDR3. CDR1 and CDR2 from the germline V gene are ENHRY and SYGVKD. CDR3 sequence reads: CAIAPGFSGRSYNSPLHF. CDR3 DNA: TGTGCCATCGCCCCTGGGTTTTCTGGACGGTCCTATAATTCACCCCTCCACTTT.

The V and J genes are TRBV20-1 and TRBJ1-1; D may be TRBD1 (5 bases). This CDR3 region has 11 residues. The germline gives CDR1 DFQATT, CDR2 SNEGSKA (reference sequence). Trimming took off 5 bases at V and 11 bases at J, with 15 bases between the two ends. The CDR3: CSAPWGRGAFF. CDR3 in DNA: TGCAGTGCTCCATGGGGTCGGGGGGCTTTCTTT.

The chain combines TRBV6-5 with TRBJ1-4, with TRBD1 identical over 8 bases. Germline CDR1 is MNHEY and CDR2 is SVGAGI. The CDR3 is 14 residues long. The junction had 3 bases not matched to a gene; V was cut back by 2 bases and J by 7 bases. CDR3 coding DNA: TGTGCCAGCAGTTACGACAGGGGACGTGAAAAACTGTTTTTT. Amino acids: CASSYDRGREKLFF.

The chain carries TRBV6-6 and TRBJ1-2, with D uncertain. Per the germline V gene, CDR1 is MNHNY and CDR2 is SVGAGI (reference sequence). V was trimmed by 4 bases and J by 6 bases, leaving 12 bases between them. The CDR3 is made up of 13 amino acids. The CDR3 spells CASSSTASDGYTF. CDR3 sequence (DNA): TGTGCCAGCAGTTCGACGGCATCCGATGGCTACACCTTC.

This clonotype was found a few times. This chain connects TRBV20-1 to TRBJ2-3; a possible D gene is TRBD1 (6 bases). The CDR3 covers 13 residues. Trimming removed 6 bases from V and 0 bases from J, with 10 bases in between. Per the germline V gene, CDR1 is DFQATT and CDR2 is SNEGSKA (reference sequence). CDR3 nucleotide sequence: TGCAGTGCCCGAACAGGGAGCACAGATACGCAGTATTTT. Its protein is CSARTGSTDTQYF.

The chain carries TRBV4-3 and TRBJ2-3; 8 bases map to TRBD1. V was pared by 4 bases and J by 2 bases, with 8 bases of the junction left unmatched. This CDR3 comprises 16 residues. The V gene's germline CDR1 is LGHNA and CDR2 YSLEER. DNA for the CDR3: TGCGCCAGCAGCCTTCGGGACAGGATATCCACAGATACGCAGTATTTT. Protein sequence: CASSLRDRISTDTQYF.

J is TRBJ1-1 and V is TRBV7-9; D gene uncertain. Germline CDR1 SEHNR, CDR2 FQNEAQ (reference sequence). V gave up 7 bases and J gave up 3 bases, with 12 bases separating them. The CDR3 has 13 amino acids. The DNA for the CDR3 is TGTGCCAGCACCCCCAGAGAGGACACTGAAGCTTTCTTT. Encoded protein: CASTPREDTEAFF.

CDR3 amino acids: CATSTASGGVSGYEQFF. CDR3 coding DNA: TGTGCCACCAGCACCGCTAGCGGGGGAGTGAGTGGCTATGAGCAGTTCTTC. The chain uses TRBV15 and TRBJ2-1, with 10 bases that match TRBD2. CDR1 and CDR2 (germline): LNHNV, YYDKDF (reference sequence). The CDR3 length is 17 residues. The ends lost 4 bases at V and 8 bases at J; junction bases unmatched: 14.

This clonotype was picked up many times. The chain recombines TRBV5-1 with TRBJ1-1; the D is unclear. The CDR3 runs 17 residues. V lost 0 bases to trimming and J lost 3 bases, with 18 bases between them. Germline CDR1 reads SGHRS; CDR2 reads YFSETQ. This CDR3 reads CASSLGALGLLDTEAFF. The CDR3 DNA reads TGCGCCAGCAGCTTGGGCGCGCTTGGGCTATTGGACACTGAAGCTTTCTTT. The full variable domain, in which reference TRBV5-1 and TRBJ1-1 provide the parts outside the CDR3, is KAGVTQTPRYLIKTRGQQVTLSCSPISGHRSVSWYQQTPGQGLQFLFEYFSETQRNKGNFPGRFSGRQFSNSRSEMNVSTLELGDSALYLCASSLGALGLLDTEAFFGQGTRLTVV.

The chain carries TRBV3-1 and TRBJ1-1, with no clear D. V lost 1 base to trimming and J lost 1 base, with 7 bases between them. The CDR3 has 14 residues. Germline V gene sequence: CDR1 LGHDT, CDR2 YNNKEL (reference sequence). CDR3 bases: TGTGCCAGCAGCCAAGCTTCATCGAACACTGAAGCTTTCTTT. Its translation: CASSQASSNTEAFF. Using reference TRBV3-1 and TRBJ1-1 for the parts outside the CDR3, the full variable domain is DTAVSQTPKYLVTQMGNDKSIKCEQNLGHDTMYWYKQDSKKFLKIMFSYNNKELIINETVPNRFSPKSPDKAHLNLHINSLELGDSAVYFCASSQASSNTEAFFGQGTRLTVV.

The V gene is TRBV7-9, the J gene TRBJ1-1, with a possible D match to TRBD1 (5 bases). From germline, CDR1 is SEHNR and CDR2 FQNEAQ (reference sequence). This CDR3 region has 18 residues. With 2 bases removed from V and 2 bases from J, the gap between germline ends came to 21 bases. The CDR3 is CASSLRETAGMINTEAFF. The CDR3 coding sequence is TGTGCCAGCAGCTTAAGGGAGACAGCAGGGATGATTAACACTGAAGCTTTCTTT.

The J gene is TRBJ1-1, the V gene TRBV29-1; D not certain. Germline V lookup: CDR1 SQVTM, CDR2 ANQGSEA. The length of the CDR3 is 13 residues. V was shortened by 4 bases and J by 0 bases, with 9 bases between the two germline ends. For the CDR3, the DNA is TGCAGCGTTGTTGGGTTTATGAACACTGAAGCTTTCTTT. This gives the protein CSVVGFMNTEAFF.

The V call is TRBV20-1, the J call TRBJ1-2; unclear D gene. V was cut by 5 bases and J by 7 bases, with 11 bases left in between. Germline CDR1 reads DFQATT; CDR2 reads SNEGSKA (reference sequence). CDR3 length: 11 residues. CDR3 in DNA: TGCAGTGCTCCACCCCCCGTTGGCTACACCTTC. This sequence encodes CSAPPPVGYTF.